A single sample gave rise to the 5 T cell receptor beta chains below, sequenced in a study of human T cells and chemical hapten exposure. As to time point: healthy volunteer bleed at 6 weeks. Whole blood that had not been fractionated was the source of extracted total RNA. Using its own MiXCR run on the RACE reads, TCRdb lists one record per CDR3 protein. The sample consists of 65,000 or so distinct CDR3 sequences, around 6.5% of them appearing once. The source material was whole blood. The source is a female donor in good health. Some clones in this sample may be carry-over from other donors' samples.

The chain links TRBV6-5 to TRBJ1-6, with D uncertain. The V end was cut by 0 bases, the J end by 8 bases, with 14 bases between. Germline V lookup: CDR1 MNHEY, CDR2 SVGAGI. The CDR3 runs to 16 residues. The CDR3 DNA sequence: TGTGCCAGCAGTTACTCGACCGGGGTCCAGGATTCACCCCTCCACTTT. Residues: CASSYSTGVQDSPLHF.

This clonotype came up many times. This chain joins TRBV12-3 or TRBV12-4 and TRBJ1-4, with D possibly TRBD1 on 5 matching bases. The CDR3 is made up of 16 amino acids. Trimming took 5 bases from V and 3 from J, leaving 16 bases between them. The CDR3 DNA reads TGTGCCAGCAGTCCCGGGACCCGTGCGGCTAATGAAAAACTGTTTTTT. It translates to CASSPGTRAANEKLFF.

The V and J genes are TRBV7-3 and TRBJ2-6; D is uncertain. CDR1 and CDR2 from the germline V gene are SGHTA and FQGTGA. Trimming stripped 5 bases from V and 0 bases from J, with 8 bases between. This CDR3 is built from 15 residues. The DNA of the CDR3 is TGTGCCAGCAGCCCTTACAACTCTGGGGCCAACGTCCTGACTTTC. It translates to CASSPYNSGANVLTF.

This clonotype has at least ten counts. This rearrangement joins TRBV7-9 to TRBJ2-1; TRBD2 matches at 12 bases. The germline gives CDR1 SEHNR, CDR2 FQNEAQ (reference sequence). V lost 6 bases and J lost 2; bases outside the gene matches: 2. The CDR3 length is 15 residues. The CDR3 loop reads CASRRTSGTYNEQFF. DNA of the CDR3: TGTGCCAGCAGAAGGACTAGCGGGACCTACAATGAGCAGTTCTTC.

V usage is TRBV9 and J usage is TRBJ2-5; the match to TRBD2 covers 10 bases. The CDR3 runs to 16 residues. J was trimmed by 4 bases and V by 2 bases; bases with no gene match: 8. Germline V gene data show CDR1 as SGDLS and CDR2 as YYNGEE. The CDR3 DNA follows: TGTGCCAGCAGCGTCAGCGGGAGGGCCGCTGGAGAGACCCAGTACTTC. It specifies CASSVSGRAAGETQYF.